This T cell receptor (beta chain) was sequenced for a study of circulating CD8 cells and anti-PD-1 response in melanoma. V shed 2 bases and J 3 bases; nucleotides not matched to a gene: 9. CDR1 is LNHDA and CDR2 is SQIVND in the germline V gene (reference sequence). The CDR3 length is 17 residues. Four subsets defined by PD-1 and/or TIGIT were sorted from live CD3+CD8+TCRalphabeta+ cells. This clonotype qualifies as large. Its specificity is unknown. TCR libraries were prepared from 15 ng of total RNA with the QIAseq Immune Repertoire TCR panel. TCRdb reprocessed the reads via MiXCR and lists one record per CDR3 protein. The data hold 450 to 500 distinct CDR3 sequences, with roughly an eighth observed a single time. The study's findings and limits: Clonotype sharing was highest between DPOS and TIGIT subsets.

The specimen comprised CD8+ T cells from PBMCs, sampled at baseline or after one month of anti-PD-1 therapy (not recorded which). This receptor was obtained from a human donor with melanoma. The V call is TRBV19, the J call TRBJ2-7, with 11 bases identical to TRBD1. The CDR3 region has the DNA TGTGCCAGTAGTATATACCCGGGACAGGGGGGGTACTACGAGCAGTACTTC. This translates into CASSIYPGQGGYYEQYF.